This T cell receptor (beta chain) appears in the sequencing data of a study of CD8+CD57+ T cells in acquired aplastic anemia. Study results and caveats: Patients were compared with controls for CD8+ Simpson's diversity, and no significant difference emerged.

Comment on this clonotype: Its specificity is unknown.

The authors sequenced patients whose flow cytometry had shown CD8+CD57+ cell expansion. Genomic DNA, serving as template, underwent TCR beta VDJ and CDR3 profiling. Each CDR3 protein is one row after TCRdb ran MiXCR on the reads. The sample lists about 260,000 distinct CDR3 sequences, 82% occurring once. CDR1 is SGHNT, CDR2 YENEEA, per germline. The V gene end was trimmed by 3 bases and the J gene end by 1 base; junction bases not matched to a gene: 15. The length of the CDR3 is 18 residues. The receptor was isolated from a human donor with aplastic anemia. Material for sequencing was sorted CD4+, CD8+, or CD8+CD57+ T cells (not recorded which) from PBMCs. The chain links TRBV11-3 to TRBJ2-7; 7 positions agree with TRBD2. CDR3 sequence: CASSFSGLKTALSYEQYV. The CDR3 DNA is TGTGCCAGCAGCTTTAGCGGGCTGAAGACAGCCCTTTCCTACGAGCAGTACGTC.